One sample yielded the 14 T cell receptor beta chains listed below, sequenced in a study of blood T cell repertoires in COVID-19 (dated by TCRdb to 2018 to 2021). Libraries were prepared through the immunoSEQ multiplex PCR assay. Entries here come from immuneACCESS through TCRdb and include only in-frame sequences with V and J called. Some clones fail to appear in such tables; in the studies checked, an unresolved V gene covers under half of the shortfall, and the cause of the remainder is unknown. A total of 180,000 or so clones appear in this sample, more than 75% of them only once. Together, the top ten hold around 3.5% of the sample. Sequenced input: peripheral blood. The origin of the receptors is a man between 18 and 35 years old with active or convalescent COVID-19.

A few counts support this clone. V gene TRBV6-2 or TRBV6-3 combines with J gene TRBJ2-3; 7 bases fit TRBD1. This CDR3 spans 16 amino acids. The germline V gene encodes CDR1 MNHEY and CDR2 SVGEGT. Trimming at V came to 2 bases and at J to 0 bases, leaving 5 bases not matched to a gene. CDR3 coding DNA: TGTGCCAGCAGTTACGGGGACAGATCTAGCACAGATACGCAGTATTTT. This sequence encodes CASSYGDRSSTDTQYF.

The chain has TRBV5-5 and TRBJ2-3, with TRBD2 matching over 11 bases. Germline V gene sequence: CDR1 SGHKS, CDR2 YYEKEE (reference sequence). J gave up 14 bases and V 4 bases, and 12 bases lay outside the gene matches. The CDR3 extends over 14 amino acids. The CDR3 region is CASSPLAGGLSLYF. The CDR3 nucleotides are TGTGCCAGCAGCCCCCTAGCGGGGGGCCTTTCCTTGTATTTT.

The V and J genes are TRBV7-8 and TRBJ1-4; TRBD1 agrees at 11 bases. The trim removed 5 bases at V and 5 bases at J, leaving 4 bases unmatched. Germline CDR1 SGHVS, CDR2 FQNEAQ. CDR3 length: 15 amino acids. CDR3 residues: CASSGTGGLNEKLFF. CDR3 nucleotide sequence: TGTGCCAGCAGCGGGACAGGGGGTTTGAATGAAAAACTGTTTTTT.

The chain recombines TRBV7-9 with TRBJ1-1, with a possible D match to TRBD1 (5 bases). Per germline, CDR1 SEHNR and CDR2 FQNEAQ (reference sequence). V lost 5 bases to trimming and J lost 1 base, with 26 bases between them. This CDR3 is 19 amino acids long. CDR3 amino acids: CASSPDVGASRVGNTEAFF. CDR3 sequence (DNA): TGTGCCAGCAGCCCCGATGTTGGGGCAAGCCGTGTCGGGAACACTGAAGCTTTCTTT.

Concerning this clone: Other DNA variants within this sample encode the same CDR3. V and J are TRBV6-2 or TRBV6-3 and TRBJ1-1; the match to TRBD1 covers 10 bases. This CDR3 is built from 14 residues. Germline values: CDR1 MNHEY, CDR2 SVGEGT. J was trimmed by 4 bases and V by 2 bases; bases with no gene match: 1. The CDR3 loop is CASSYGTGVTEAFF. The CDR3 nucleotides are TGTGCCAGCAGTTACGGGACAGGGGTCACTGAAGCTTTCTTT.

The V call is TRBV10-3, the J call TRBJ2-5, with TRBD2 identical over 10 bases. J was trimmed by 3 bases and V by 5 bases; bases with no gene match: 6. Germline loops: CDR1 ENHRY, CDR2 SYGVKD. The CDR3 is 15 residues long. As DNA, the CDR3 is TGTGCCATCAGTCCGGGACTAGCGAGGGAAGAGACCCAGTACTTC. Its translation: CAISPGLAREETQYF.

The CDR3 DNA reads as TGTGCCAGCTTAACCAGCGATTATAGCAATCAGCCCCAGCATTTT. As protein: CASLTSDYSNQPQHF. The V and J genes are TRBV28 and TRBJ1-5; no reliable D call. Trimming removed 8 bases at V and 0 bases at J, with 14 bases between. The CDR3 is 15 residues long. Germline CDR1 and CDR2: MDHEN and SYDVKM.

V and J are TRBV7-7 and TRBJ2-5; tentatively, D is TRBD1 (6 bases). The CDR3 consists of 16 residues. The germline V gene has CDR1 SSHAT and CDR2 FNYEAQ (reference sequence). V lost 5 bases and J 1 base, leaving 17 bases between the germline ends. The CDR3 protein is CASSPWDKLGQETQYF. DNA of the CDR3: TGTGCCAGCAGCCCCTGGGACAAACTCGGCCAAGAGACCCAGTACTTC.

This clone was detected once. V gene TRBV29-1 combines with J gene TRBJ1-2, with D hard to call. The CDR3 totals 12 residues. Trimming took off 6 bases at V and 6 bases at J, with 14 bases between the two ends. Germline V gene sequence: CDR1 SQVTM, CDR2 ANQGSEA. The CDR3: CSVAITADGYTF. The CDR3 DNA sequence: TGCAGCGTCGCCATAACAGCGGATGGCTACACCTTC.

This chain uses TRBV12-3 or TRBV12-4 with TRBJ2-5, with TRBD1 as a possible D gene (9 bases). CDR3 length: 13 residues. For the CDR3, the DNA is TGTGCTAGCGGGACAGGGCCCCAAGAGACCCAGTACTTC. Its protein is CASGTGPQETQYF.

This chain uses TRBV5-6 with TRBJ1-2; D perhaps matches TRBD1 (5 bases). The CDR3 loop spans 14 amino acids. V lost 3 bases and J 0 bases, leaving 9 bases between the germline ends. Germline CDR1 reads SGHDT; CDR2 reads YYEEEE. The CDR3 reads CASSSRQPNYGYTF. DNA for the CDR3: TGTGCCAGCAGCTCCCGACAGCCTAACTATGGCTACACCTTC.

The rearrangement uses TRBV5-1 and TRBJ2-1; 14 positions agree with TRBD2. Germline V gives CDR1 SGHRS, CDR2 YFSETQ. This CDR3 has 18 amino acids. V shed 4 bases, J shed 0 bases, and the junction held 6 bases outside the gene matches. The CDR3 loop reads CASSTYGTSGGSYNEQFF. The CDR3 DNA is TGCGCCAGCAGCACCTATGGGACTAGCGGGGGCTCCTACAATGAGCAGTTCTTC.

J is TRBJ1-1 and V is TRBV28, with D unclear. The V end was cut by 5 bases, the J end by 4 bases, with 14 bases between. CDR1 and CDR2 (germline): MDHEN, SYDVKM. This CDR3 spans 14 amino acids. The CDR3 region is CASSLPHTGTEAFF. The CDR3 DNA follows: TGTGCCAGCAGTCTCCCCCACACGGGCACTGAAGCTTTCTTT.

This chain uses TRBV3-1 (or the pseudogene TRBV3-2) with TRBJ2-7; 10 nucleotides align to TRBD1. The CDR3 has 15 amino acids. CDR1 is LGHDT, CDR2 YNNKEL, per germline (reference sequence). CDR3 DNA: TGTGCCAGCAGCCAAGGGGACAGGGGCTCCCACGAGCAGTACGTC. Translation gives CASSQGDRGSHEQYV.